Each of the 9 T cell receptor beta chains below was sequenced from the same sample in a study of blood T cells in healthy people across ages. Primed by a sample-barcoded 5' primer and a J-beta primer mix, a second PCR proceeded for about 6 to 11 cycles. TCRdb re-called the 5' RACE reads with MiXCR, one entry per CDR3 protein. The data contain more than 500,000 distinct CDR3 sequences, about a quarter of them singletons. The same data also went into a second study, on T cells of mothers and their children.

The sample was blood. Receptors originate from a boy between 2 and 10 years old in good health.

This chain connects TRBV6-1 to TRBJ2-5; 11 nucleotides match TRBD2. Unmatched junction bases numbered 4, after V lost 1 base and J lost 6 bases. The germline CDR1 and CDR2 sequences are MNHNS and SASEGT. The CDR3 contains 15 residues. CDR3 coding DNA: TGTGCCAGCAGTGAAGGACTAGCGGGGTACAAGACCCAGTACTTC. Translated: CASSEGLAGYKTQYF.

The V gene is TRBV12-3 or TRBV12-4, the J gene TRBJ2-1, with TRBD1 as a possible D gene (6 bases). This CDR3 is built from 13 residues. Trimming pared 5 bases from V and 7 bases from J, leaving 12 bases between. In nucleotides, the CDR3 is TGTGCCAGCAGTCCGACAGGCTGGAATGAGCAGTTCTTC. Protein product: CASSPTGWNEQFF.

This chain connects TRBV29-1 to TRBJ2-7; weak D call: TRBD1 (5 bases). Germline V gives CDR1 SQVTM, CDR2 ANQGSEA. The CDR3 length is 9 residues. The CDR3, as DNA: TGCAGGGATTCCCGGCAGGGCTACTTC. It specifies CRDSRQGYF.

This rearrangement joins TRBV20-1 to TRBJ1-6; possible D gene TRBD1, 6 bases. The CDR3 has 14 residues. The V gene's germline CDR1 is DFQATT and CDR2 SNEGSKA (reference sequence). Trimming took 3 bases from V and 10 from J, leaving 16 bases between them. CDR3 region: CSARLAGEGSPLHF. The CDR3 nucleotides read TGCAGTGCTAGGTTAGCAGGGGAGGGATCACCCCTCCACTTT.

A remark on this clonotype: This may be a read error, as it is one base from a much larger clone. The chain links TRBV6-4 to TRBJ2-2; the D call may be TRBD1 or TRBD2 (5 bases each). The CDR3 is 13 residues long. Germline-derived CDR1 and CDR2 are MRHNA and SNTAGT. The CDR3 sequence is CANSEGSTGELFF. CDR3 nucleotides: TGTGCCAACAGTGAGGGGAGCACCGGGGAGCTGTTTTTT.

This chain uses TRBV10-3 with TRBJ2-2; 7 positions match TRBD1. The CDR3 spans 14 residues. Germline-derived CDR1 and CDR2 are ENHRY and SYGVKD. V shed 6 bases and J 4 bases; nucleotides not matched to a gene: 5. The CDR3 DNA is TGTGCCATCAGGGGGACAGATATCACCGGGGAGCTGTTTTTT. The encoded protein is CAIRGTDITGELFF.

CDR3 in DNA: TGCGCCAGCAGTGAGAAATTGAGTACTGAAGCTTTCTTT. Translating it yields CASSEKLSTEAFF. The chain is built from TRBV10-1 and TRBJ1-1, with D unresolved. CDR1 and CDR2 from the germline V gene are WNHNN and SYGVQD (reference sequence). This CDR3 contains 13 residues. V was clipped by 2 bases and J by 5 bases, with 9 bases between them.

The genes are TRBV5-5 and TRBJ2-1; D not certain. The CDR3 contains 15 residues. Trimming removed 3 bases from V and 5 bases from J, with 15 bases in between. CDR1 is SGHKS, CDR2 YYEKEE, per germline (reference sequence). This CDR3 reads CASSSPWPADNEQFF. DNA for the CDR3: TGTGCCAGCAGCTCCCCCTGGCCTGCGGACAATGAGCAGTTCTTC.

J is TRBJ1-4 and V is TRBV20-1; 7 bases align to TRBD1. Per the germline V gene, CDR1 is DFQATT and CDR2 is SNEGSKA (reference sequence). CDR3 length equals 15 residues. The V segment lost 1 base and the J segment 6 bases; nucleotides outside the gene matches: 8. The CDR3 reads CSARGVGTAYEKLFF. The CDR3, as DNA: TGCAGTGCTAGAGGGGTGGGGACAGCATATGAAAAACTGTTTTTT.